The next 32 T cell receptor beta chains were all read from a single sample in a study of CD8+ T cells in alopecia areata. Investigators isolated RNA and reverse transcribed it into cDNA to act as the sequencing template. Libraries were prepared by immunoSEQ multiplex PCR; TCRdb keeps only in-frame clonotypes and omits some of them. Among more than 150,000 clones, approximately 50% were seen once, and the ten largest hold roughly a tenth. Treatment here: oral pan-JAK inhibitor, 5-10 mg twice daily. This sample comprised CD8+ T cells sorted from blood, obtained around week 54, from a patient treated with tofacitinib. The source is a human donor with alopecia areata.

This clone was counted between two and nine times. The rearrangement joins TRBV27 to TRBJ2-1; 7 bases agree with TRBD1. The CDR3 has 13 residues. V lost 3 bases to trimming and J lost 9 bases; unmatched junction nucleotides: 5. CDR1 MNHEY and CDR2 SMNVEV come from the germline V gene (reference sequence). The CDR3 DNA sequence: TGTGCCAGCAGTTTCGGGACAGCCGGTGAGCAGTTCTTC. This translates into CASSFGTAGEQFF.

V is TRBV7-9 and J is TRBJ2-7; TRBD2 is a possible D gene (6 bases). Trimming removed 4 bases from V and 6 bases from J, with 19 bases in between. This CDR3 contains 15 residues. Germline CDR1 reads SEHNR; CDR2 reads FQNEAQ (reference sequence). The CDR3 here is CASSSSGTPKGEQYF. As DNA, the CDR3 is TGTGCCAGCAGCTCATCCGGGACTCCAAAGGGCGAGCAGTACTTC.

This clone was counted a single time. V gene TRBV5-1 combines with J gene TRBJ1-6; D not certain. Germline V CDR1 and CDR2: SGHRS, YFSETQ. The CDR3 is 15 residues long. V lost 0 bases and J 5 bases, leaving 9 bases between the germline ends. CDR3 amino acids: CASSLERLHNSPLHF. The CDR3 bases are TGCGCCAGCAGCTTGGAACGACTGCATAATTCACCCCTCCACTTT. Supplemented by reference TRBV5-1 and TRBJ1-6, the full variable domain reads KAGVTQTPRYLIKTRGQQVTLSCSPISGHRSVSWYQQTPGQGLQFLFEYFSETQRNKGNFPGRFSGRQFSNSRSEMNVSTLELGDSALYLCASSLERLHNSPLHFGNGTRLTVT.

This clone was found once. The CDR3 DNA reads TGTGCCATCAGTGAGCCCCAAGGCCTACGCACCGGGGAGCTGTTTTTT. This sequence encodes CAISEPQGLRTGELFF. The V and J genes are TRBV10-3 and TRBJ2-2; D call uncertain. V dropped 2 bases and J dropped 4 bases, with 14 bases sitting between them. Germline lookup yields CDR1 ENHRY and CDR2 SYGVKD. The CDR3 loop spans 16 amino acids.

The chain links TRBV4-1 to TRBJ1-1, with D possibly being TRBD1 (5 bases). The CDR3 spans 13 residues. The ends were cut back, 3 bases at V and 4 bases at J, with 9 bases in the middle. Germline lookup yields CDR1 MGHRA and CDR2 YSYEKL. Here the CDR3 DNA reads TGCGCCAGCAGCCAGGGACCGCTCACTGAAGCTTTCTTT. Translated, it gives CASSQGPLTEAFF.

This clone was seen a handful of times. The gene calls are TRBV11-2 and TRBJ2-1, with 10 nucleotides matching TRBD2. Germline CDR1 is SGHAT and CDR2 is FQNNGV. This CDR3 region has 15 residues. Trimming at V came to 4 bases and at J to 4 bases, leaving 4 bases not matched to a gene. CDR3 in DNA: TGTGCCAGCAGCTCCGGGACTAGCGAGTACAATGAGCAGTTCTTC. This encodes CASSSGTSEYNEQFF.

The V and J genes are TRBV5-1 and TRBJ1-2; D call uncertain. Trimming took off 1 base at V and 4 bases at J, with 11 bases between the two ends. Germline V CDR1 and CDR2: SGHRS, YFSETQ. This CDR3 region has 14 residues. CDR3 bases: TGCGCCAGCAGCTTGACGGGGAATAGCTATGGCTACACCTTC. This gives the protein CASSLTGNSYGYTF.

This clone was observed a handful of times. This chain connects TRBV10-3 to TRBJ1-5; no clear D gene. Germline V gene lookup returns CDR1 ENHRY and CDR2 SYGVKD. V was clipped by 2 bases and J by 1 base, with 6 bases between them. The CDR3 contains 14 residues. The CDR3 region has the DNA TGTGCCATCAGTGAGCCCACCAGCAATCAGCCCCAGCATTTT. It yields the protein CAISEPTSNQPQHF.

The chain links TRBV14 to TRBJ1-5; D is undetermined. The ends were cut back, 4 bases at V and 9 bases at J, with 13 bases in the middle. CDR1 is SGHDN and CDR2 is FVKESK in the germline V gene. The CDR3 length is 13 residues. In nucleotides, the CDR3 is TGTGCCAGCAGCCTCGGGCAGGCAGGGCCCCAGCATTTT. Protein product: CASSLGQAGPQHF.

This clone showed up just once. The rearrangement links TRBV10-3 to TRBJ2-7, with D uncertain. Germline V lookup: CDR1 ENHRY, CDR2 SYGVKD. V lost 3 bases to trimming and J lost 2 bases, with 17 bases between them. CDR3 size: 16 residues. Here the CDR3 DNA reads TGTGCCATCAGTGACCCAACGACGACTGTACCCTACGAGCAGTACTTC. This sequence encodes CAISDPTTTVPYEQYF.

V and J are TRBV18 and TRBJ2-1, with D perhaps TRBD2 (7 bases). Germline lookup yields CDR1 KGHSH and CDR2 LQKENI. Between the trimmed V and J ends, which lost 10 bases and 2 bases, there was a span of 12 bases. The CDR3 totals 13 residues. The CDR3 nucleotides read TGTGCCACCAAAGGGGGGGCCTACAATGAGCAGTTCTTC. It specifies CATKGGAYNEQFF.

This clone has only a few counts. The chain is built from TRBV13 and TRBJ2-1, with 7 bases matching TRBD1. Germline assignment: CDR1 PRHDT and CDR2 FYEKMQ (reference sequence). J lost 3 bases, V lost 5 bases, and 13 bases had no gene match. This CDR3 region has 17 residues. CDR3 nucleotide sequence: TGTGCCAGCAGCGCCTCCGGGACAGCCTTTTTCTACAATGAGCAGTTCTTC. Protein product: CASSASGTAFFYNEQFF.

V gene TRBV19 combines with J gene TRBJ2-5; D is undetermined. The CDR3 is made up of 11 amino acids. V was pared by 3 bases and J by 5 bases, with 4 bases between. Germline V gene lookup returns CDR1 LNHDA and CDR2 SQIVND (reference sequence). The CDR3 sequence is CASSIMETQYF. The DNA for the CDR3 is TGTGCCAGTAGTATTATGGAGACCCAGTACTTC. Variable domain in full (rest from reference TRBV19 and TRBJ2-5): DGGITQSPKYLFRKEGQNVTLSCEQNLNHDAMYWYRQDPGQGLRLIYYSQIVNDFQKGDIAEGYSVSREKKESFPLTVTSAQKNPTAFYLCASSIMETQYFGPGTRLLVL.

This CDR3 reads CASSPEVSTVLEAFF. For the CDR3, the DNA is TGTGCCAGCTCACCAGAAGTGAGCACGGTCCTTGAAGCTTTCTTT. This chain links TRBV18 with TRBJ1-1; D unresolved. The germline V gene encodes CDR1 KGHSH and CDR2 LQKENI. CDR3 length: 15 residues. V lost 2 bases, J lost 7 bases, and 17 bases lay in between.

The table lists this clone with a few counts. The chain uses TRBV2 and TRBJ2-1, with unresolved D. Germline CDR1 reads SNHLY; CDR2 reads FYNNEI. The CDR3 length is 20 residues. Trimming took 5 bases from V and 0 from J, leaving 26 bases between them. The CDR3 nucleotides are TGTGCCAGCAGTACAAACGCGATGGGTGGCCTCCCAATCTCCTACAATGAGCAGTTCTTC. Protein product: CASSTNAMGGLPISYNEQFF.

The chain is built from TRBV12-5 and TRBJ2-2, with a possible D match to TRBD1 (5 bases). Germline assignment: CDR1 LGHNT and CDR2 FRNRAP. There are 15 residues in the CDR3. V shed 2 bases and J shed 6 bases, with 13 bases lying between them. The CDR3 DNA is TGTGCTAGTGGTTTGTCCGCAGGGTGGTCCGGGGAGCTGTTTTTT. Translated, it gives CASGLSAGWSGELFF.

The chain recombines TRBV2 with TRBJ2-3, with 9 bases fitting TRBD1. V was clipped by 6 bases and J by 0 bases; unmatched bases: 4. The CDR3 is 15 residues long. CDR1 is SNHLY, CDR2 FYNNEI, per germline. CDR3 DNA: TGTGCCAGCAGGGGGACAGGGTGGAGCACAGATACGCAGTATTTT. This encodes CASRGTGWSTDTQYF.

This clone occurred a few times. CDR3 protein: CATSPRTAGSYNEQFF. The CDR3 region has the DNA TGTGCCACCAGCCCCCGGACGGCCGGGTCCTACAATGAGCAGTTCTTC. This chain joins TRBV15 and TRBJ2-1; D is unresolved. Trimming shortened V by 5 bases and J by 1 base, and 15 bases separated the two germline ends. The length of the CDR3 is 16 residues. CDR1 is LNHNV and CDR2 is YYDKDF in the germline V gene (reference sequence).

The rearrangement uses TRBV19 and TRBJ1-2; perhaps TRBD1 as D (5 bases). Trimming left V 10 bases short and J 2 bases short, with 17 bases between. Germline V gene lookup returns CDR1 LNHDA and CDR2 SQIVND (reference sequence). The length of the CDR3 is 14 residues. DNA of the CDR3: TGTGCCACGAACAGACAGCATCAAAACTATGGCTACACCTTC. Protein: CATNRQHQNYGYTF.

The sample holds a few counts of this clone. V usage is TRBV27 and J usage is TRBJ1-2; 7 bases agree with TRBD1. This CDR3 is built from 16 residues. V lost 6 bases and J lost 1; bases outside the gene matches: 11. CDR1 is MNHEY, CDR2 SMNVEV, per germline (reference sequence). CDR3: CASSPSTGENNYGYTF. In DNA form, the CDR3 reads TGTGCCAGCAGCCCCTCCACAGGGGAGAATAACTATGGCTACACCTTC.

The chain couples TRBV7-9 to TRBJ1-5; TRBD1 matches at 10 bases. Per the germline V gene, CDR1 is SEHNR and CDR2 is FQNEAQ (reference sequence). The trim removed 4 bases at V and 4 bases at J, leaving 4 bases unmatched. The CDR3 length is 15 residues. DNA of the CDR3: TGTGCCAGCAGCTCTCCGGGACAGGGGAATCAGCCCCAGCATTTT. It codes for CASSSPGQGNQPQHF.

For the CDR3, the DNA is TGTGCCTGGAGCCCCAGCCTGCCAGCTAACTATGGCTACACCTTC. This translates into CAWSPSLPANYGYTF. The rearrangement links TRBV30 to TRBJ1-2; D uncertain. The CDR3 sequence is 15 residues long. Germline V gene data show CDR1 as GTSNPN and CDR2 as SVGIG (reference sequence). V was cut by 3 bases and J by 0 bases, with 14 bases left in between.

The chain links TRBV5-1 to TRBJ1-5, with TRBD1 matching 7 bases. The J segment lost 2 bases and the V segment lost 4 bases, leaving 3 bases of the junction unmatched. CDR3 length: 14 amino acids. Per germline, CDR1 SGHRS and CDR2 YFSETQ. The CDR3 region has the DNA TGCGCCAGCAGCGTTGGGACAGGCAATCAGCCCCAGCATTTT. It codes for CASSVGTGNQPQHF.

This clone was detected only a few times. The chain employs TRBV7-9 and TRBJ2-5; D gene ambiguous. The V gene's germline CDR1 is SEHNR and CDR2 FQNEAQ (reference sequence). V was trimmed by 6 bases and J by 2 bases, leaving 4 bases between them. This CDR3 has 11 residues. The CDR3 protein is CASSHQETQYF. CDR3 DNA sequence: TGTGCCAGCAGTCATCAAGAGACCCAGTACTTC.

This clone was recorded once. This chain uses TRBV29-1 with TRBJ2-5; 9 bases are a match to TRBD2. J was trimmed by 0 bases and V by 1 base; bases with no gene match: 0. CDR1 and CDR2 (germline): SQVTM, ANQGSEA. CDR3 length: 14 residues. Written as DNA, the CDR3 is TGCAGCGTTGAAGCTAGCGGGGACCAAGAGACCCAGTACTTC. This translates into CSVEASGDQETQYF.

The V and J genes are TRBV29-1 and TRBJ1-4; possible D gene TRBD1, 5 bases. Germline V CDR1 and CDR2: SQVTM, ANQGSEA. V was pared by 5 bases and J by 4 bases, with 14 bases between. The CDR3 contains 14 residues. The CDR3 nucleotides read TGCAGCGTTTTAGACAGCGCCCTTAATGAAAAACTGTTTTTT. Residues: CSVLDSALNEKLFF.

This clone showed up just a few times. The chain combines TRBV7-6 with TRBJ2-3, with 12 bases matching TRBD2. Trimming took 6 bases from V and 8 from J; bases not matched to a gene: 9. The length of the CDR3 is 15 residues. Germline CDR1 SGHVS, CDR2 FNYEAQ. The CDR3 reads CASRNLAGGHGTQYF. Here the CDR3 DNA reads TGTGCCAGCAGAAACCTAGCGGGGGGGCATGGTACGCAGTATTTT.

This clone has more than one count but fewer than ten. J is TRBJ1-6 and V is TRBV7-8; no reliable D call. Per the germline V gene, CDR1 is SGHVS and CDR2 is FQNEAQ. This CDR3 has 14 amino acids. V lost 5 bases and J 10 bases, leaving 15 bases between the germline ends. This chain's CDR3 is CASSQGGFRSPLHF. The CDR3 DNA reads as TGTGCCAGCAGCCAAGGAGGGTTTAGGTCACCCCTCCACTTT.

The V and J genes are TRBV9 and TRBJ1-5; unclear D gene. The length of the CDR3 is 14 residues. Germline V gene lookup returns CDR1 SGDLS and CDR2 YYNGEE. Trimming took 4 bases from V and 3 from J, leaving 11 bases between them. CDR3 sequence (DNA): TGTGCCAGCAGCTCCGGACCAGTCAATCAGCCCCAGCATTTT. This translates into CASSSGPVNQPQHF.

This clone has more than one count but fewer than ten. V and J are TRBV5-1 and TRBJ2-5, with D possibly matching TRBD2 (5 bases). The CDR3 is 13 residues long. Germline CDR1 is SGHRS and CDR2 is YFSETQ. Deletions cut 4 bases from V and 5 bases from J, with 12 bases between. The CDR3, as DNA: TGCGCCAGCAGCCGGACTGGAGACGAGACCCAGTACTTC. Amino acids: CASSRTGDETQYF.

The V call is TRBV19, the J call TRBJ1-5; no firm D call. The V end lost 3 bases, the J end lost 0 bases, and 9 bases lay between the germline ends. The CDR3 is 15 amino acids. Germline-derived CDR1 and CDR2 are LNHDA and SQIVND (reference sequence). CDR3 amino acids: CASSILADSNQPQHF. In DNA, the CDR3 is TGTGCCAGTAGTATTCTGGCAGATAGCAATCAGCCCCAGCATTTT.

The chain links TRBV7-3 to TRBJ2-7; the D is unclear. V was cut by 1 base and J by 0 bases, with 10 bases left in between. The germline V gene encodes CDR1 SGHTA and CDR2 FQGTGA. This CDR3 comprises 15 residues. The CDR3 bases are TGTGCCAGCAGCTTAATTGCCGGATACTCCTACGAGCAGTACTTC. Its protein product is CASSLIAGYSYEQYF.